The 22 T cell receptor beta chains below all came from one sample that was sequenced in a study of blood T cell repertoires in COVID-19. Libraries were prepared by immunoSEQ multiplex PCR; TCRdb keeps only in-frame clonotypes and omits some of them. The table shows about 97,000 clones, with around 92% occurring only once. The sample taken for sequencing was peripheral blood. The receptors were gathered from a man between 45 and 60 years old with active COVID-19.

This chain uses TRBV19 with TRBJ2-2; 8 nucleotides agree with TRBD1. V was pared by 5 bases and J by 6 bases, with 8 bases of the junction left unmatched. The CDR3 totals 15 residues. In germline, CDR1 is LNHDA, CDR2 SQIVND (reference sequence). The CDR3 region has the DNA TGTGCCAGTAGTGTCGGACAGGGTCTCGCCGGGGAGCTGTTTTTT. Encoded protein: CASSVGQGLAGELFF. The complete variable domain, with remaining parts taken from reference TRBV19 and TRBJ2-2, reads DGGITQSPKYLFRKEGQNVTLSCEQNLNHDAMYWYRQDPGQGLRLIYYSQIVNDFQKGDIAEGYSVSREKKESFPLTVTSAQKNPTAFYLCASSVGQGLAGELFFGEGSRLTVL.

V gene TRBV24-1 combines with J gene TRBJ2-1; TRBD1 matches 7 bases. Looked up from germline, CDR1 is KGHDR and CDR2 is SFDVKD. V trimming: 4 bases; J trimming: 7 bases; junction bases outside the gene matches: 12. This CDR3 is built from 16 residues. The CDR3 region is CATSDQTLQGWNEQFF. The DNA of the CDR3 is TGTGCCACCAGTGACCAGACTCTACAGGGGTGGAATGAGCAGTTCTTC.

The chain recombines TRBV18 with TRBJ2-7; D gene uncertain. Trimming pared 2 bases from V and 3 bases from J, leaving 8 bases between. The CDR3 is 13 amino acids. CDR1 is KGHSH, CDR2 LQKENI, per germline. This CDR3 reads CASSPRQDYEQYF. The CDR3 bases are TGTGCCAGCTCACCAAGGCAGGACTACGAGCAGTACTTC.

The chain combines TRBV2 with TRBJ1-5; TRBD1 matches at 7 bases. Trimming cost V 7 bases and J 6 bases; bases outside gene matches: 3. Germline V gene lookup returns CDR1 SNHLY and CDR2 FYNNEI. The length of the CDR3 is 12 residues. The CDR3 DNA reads TGTGCCAGCACAGGGGGATTTCAGCCCCAGCATTTT. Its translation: CASTGGFQPQHF.

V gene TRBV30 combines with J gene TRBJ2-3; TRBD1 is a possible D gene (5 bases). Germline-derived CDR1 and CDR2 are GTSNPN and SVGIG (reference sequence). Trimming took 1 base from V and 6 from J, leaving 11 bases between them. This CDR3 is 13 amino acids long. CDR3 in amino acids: CAWSGPSGDTQYF. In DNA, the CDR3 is TGTGCCTGGAGTGGCCCCTCAGGGGATACGCAGTATTTT.

Here the CDR3 DNA reads TGTGCCAGCAGCAGCCTAACCCCCGCGGGAGGCACTGAAGCTTTCTTT. Translating gives CASSSLTPAGGTEAFF. V usage is TRBV28 and J usage is TRBJ1-1, with D hard to call. Trimming took off 6 bases at V and 4 bases at J, with 21 bases between the two ends. This CDR3 comprises 16 residues. Germline assignment: CDR1 MDHEN and CDR2 SYDVKM. Full variable domain (missing parts from reference TRBV28 and TRBJ1-1): DVKVTQSSRYLVKRTGEKVFLECVQDMDHENMFWYRQDPGLGLRLIYFSYDVKMKEKGDIPEGYSVSREKKERFSLILESASTNQTSMYLCASSSLTPAGGTEAFFGQGTRLTVV.

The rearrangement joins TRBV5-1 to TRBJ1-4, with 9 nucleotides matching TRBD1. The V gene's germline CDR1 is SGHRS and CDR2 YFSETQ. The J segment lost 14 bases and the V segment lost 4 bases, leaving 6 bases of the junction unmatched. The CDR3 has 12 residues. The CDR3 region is CASSEDRGELFF. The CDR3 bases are TGCGCCAGCAGCGAGGACAGGGGAGAGCTGTTTTTT.

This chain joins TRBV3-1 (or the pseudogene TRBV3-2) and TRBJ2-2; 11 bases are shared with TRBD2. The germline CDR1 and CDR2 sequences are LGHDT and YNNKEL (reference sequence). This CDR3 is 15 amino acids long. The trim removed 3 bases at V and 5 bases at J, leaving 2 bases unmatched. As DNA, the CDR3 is TGTGCCAGCAGCCAGGGACTAGCGGAGACCGGGGAGCTGTTTTTT. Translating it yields CASSQGLAETGELFF.

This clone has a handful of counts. The CDR3 sequence: CASSYSRGQNNEQYF. CDR3 DNA sequence: TGTGCCAGCAGTTACTCTAGGGGGCAAAACAACGAGCAGTACTTC. This chain links TRBV6-5 with TRBJ2-7; the match to TRBD1 covers 7 bases. The CDR3 is 15 residues long. Germline values: CDR1 MNHEY, CDR2 SVGAGI. Losses at the gene ends were 0 bases for V and 5 bases for J; bases not matched to a gene: 7.

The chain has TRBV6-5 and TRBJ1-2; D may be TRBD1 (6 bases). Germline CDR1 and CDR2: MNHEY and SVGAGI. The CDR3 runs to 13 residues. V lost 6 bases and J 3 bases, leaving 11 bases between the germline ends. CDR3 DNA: TGTGCCAGCAGCCAGGACAGTTACTATGGCTACACCTTC. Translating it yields CASSQDSYYGYTF.

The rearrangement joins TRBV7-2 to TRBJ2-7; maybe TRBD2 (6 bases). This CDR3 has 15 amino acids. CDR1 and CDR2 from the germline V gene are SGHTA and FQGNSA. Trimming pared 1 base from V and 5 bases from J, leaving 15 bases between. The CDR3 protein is CASSLVWTNFHEQYF. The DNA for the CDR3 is TGTGCCAGCAGCTTAGTCTGGACTAATTTCCACGAGCAGTACTTC.

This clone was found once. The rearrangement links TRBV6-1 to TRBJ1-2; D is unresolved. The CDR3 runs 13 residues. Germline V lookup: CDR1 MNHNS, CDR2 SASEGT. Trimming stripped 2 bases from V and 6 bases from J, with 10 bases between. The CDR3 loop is CASSESQRDGYTF. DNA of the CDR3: TGTGCCAGCAGTGAAAGCCAACGTGATGGCTACACCTTC.

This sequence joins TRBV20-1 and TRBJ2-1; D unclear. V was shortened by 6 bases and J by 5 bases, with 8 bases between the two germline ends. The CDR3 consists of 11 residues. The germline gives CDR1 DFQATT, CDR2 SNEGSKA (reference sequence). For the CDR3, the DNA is TGCAGTGCCTATTCGGACAATGAGCAGTTCTTC. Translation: CSAYSDNEQFF.

CDR3 in DNA: TGTGCCAGCAGCCAAGATCGTCCGGGGGCTGAAGCTTTCTTT. Amino acid sequence: CASSQDRPGAEAFF. The J gene is TRBJ1-1, the V gene TRBV3-1 (or the pseudogene TRBV3-2), with D possibly matching TRBD1 (5 bases). Germline CDR1 and CDR2: LGHDT and YNNKEL (reference sequence). CDR3 size: 14 residues. The V gene lost 0 bases and the J gene lost 6 bases, with 11 bases spanning the gap.

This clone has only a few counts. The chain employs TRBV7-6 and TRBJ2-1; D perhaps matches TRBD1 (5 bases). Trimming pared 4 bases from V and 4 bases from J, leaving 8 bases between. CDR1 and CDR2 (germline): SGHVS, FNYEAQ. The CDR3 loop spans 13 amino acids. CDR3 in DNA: TGTGCCAGCAGCTCCCAGGGATACAATGAGCAGTTCTTC. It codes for CASSSQGYNEQFF.

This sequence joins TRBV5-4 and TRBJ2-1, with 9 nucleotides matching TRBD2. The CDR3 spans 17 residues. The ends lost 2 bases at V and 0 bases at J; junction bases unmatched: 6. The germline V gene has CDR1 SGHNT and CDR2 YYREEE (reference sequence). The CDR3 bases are TGTGCCAGCAGCTTTGCGGGAGGGCCAAGCTCCTACAATGAGCAGTTCTTC. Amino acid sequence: CASSFAGGPSSYNEQFF.

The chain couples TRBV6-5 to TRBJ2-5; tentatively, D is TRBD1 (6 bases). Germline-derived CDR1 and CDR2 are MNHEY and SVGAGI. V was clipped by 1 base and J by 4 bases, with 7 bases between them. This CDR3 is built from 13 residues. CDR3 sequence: CASSYLQGETQYF. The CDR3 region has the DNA TGTGCCAGCAGTTACTTACAGGGAGAGACCCAGTACTTC.

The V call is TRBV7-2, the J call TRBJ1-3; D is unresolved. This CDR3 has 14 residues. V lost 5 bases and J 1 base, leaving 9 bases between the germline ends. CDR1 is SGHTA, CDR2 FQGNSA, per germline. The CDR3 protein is CASSPGGSGNTIYF. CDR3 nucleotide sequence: TGTGCCAGCAGCCCCGGTGGTTCTGGAAACACCATATATTTT.

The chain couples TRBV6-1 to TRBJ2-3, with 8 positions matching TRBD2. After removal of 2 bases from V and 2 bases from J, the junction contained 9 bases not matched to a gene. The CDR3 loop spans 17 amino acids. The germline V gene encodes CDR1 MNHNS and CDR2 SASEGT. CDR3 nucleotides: TGTGCCAGCAGTGAAACCCCTAGCGGGCGTTACACAGATACGCAGTATTTT. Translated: CASSETPSGRYTDTQYF.

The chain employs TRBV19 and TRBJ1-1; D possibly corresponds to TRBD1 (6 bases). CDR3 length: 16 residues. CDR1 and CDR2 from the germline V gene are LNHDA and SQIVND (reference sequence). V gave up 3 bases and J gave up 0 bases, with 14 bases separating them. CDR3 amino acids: CASSIGQTTLNTEAFF. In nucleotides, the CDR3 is TGTGCCAGTAGTATCGGACAGACGACCCTGAACACTGAAGCTTTCTTT.

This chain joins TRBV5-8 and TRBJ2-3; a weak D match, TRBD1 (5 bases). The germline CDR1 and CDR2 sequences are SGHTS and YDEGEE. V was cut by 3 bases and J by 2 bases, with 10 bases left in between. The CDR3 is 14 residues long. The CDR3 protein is CASSSSTVTDTQYF. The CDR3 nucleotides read TGTGCCAGCAGCTCTTCGACAGTCACAGATACGCAGTATTTT.

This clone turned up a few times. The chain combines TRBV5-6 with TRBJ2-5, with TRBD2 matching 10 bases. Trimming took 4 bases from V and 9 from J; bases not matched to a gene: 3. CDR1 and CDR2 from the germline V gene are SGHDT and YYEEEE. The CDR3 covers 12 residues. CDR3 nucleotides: TGTGCCAGCAGCCGGAGCGGGAGGGCCCAGTACTTC. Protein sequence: CASSRSGRAQYF. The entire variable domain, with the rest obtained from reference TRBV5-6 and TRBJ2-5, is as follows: DAGVTQSPTHLIKTRGQQVTLRCSPKSGHDTVSWYQQALGQGPQFIFQYYEEEERQRGNFPDRFSGHQFPNYSSELNVNALLLGDSALYLCASSRSGRAQYFGPGTRLLVL.